This T cell receptor beta chain was identified in a study of T cell repertoires in cytomegalovirus infection (dated by TCRdb to about 2019). For context, the study as a whole: The HLA type of each donor mattered for the analysis, because public TCR beta signatures pointed to carriage of CMV infection along with the matching HLA type. General findings and caveats noted by the study authors: The ex vivo response was dominated by HLA-C-restricted CMV-specific TCR beta clonotypes, and the single most frequent clonotype in two of eight donors was supplied by these HLA-C-restricted clonotypes. In both this cohort and an independent roughly 330-donor cohort, the cumulative frequency of public TCR beta family members distinguished carriers of CMV infection plus the relevant HLA type.

TCRdb names Illumina HiSeq 1500 as the instrument used. TCRdb redid the processing of the public reads, applying fastp at Q25 and MiXCR, and retained in-frame beta chains. CDR3 protein sequences are deduplicated, and each keeps its most common genes and DNA. For this sample there are around 440,000 distinct CDR3 sequences; around 11% appear just once. The top ten clonotypes cover about 10% of the sample. This clonotype was recorded many times. Its antigen is unknown. Base qualities were left out, and no much larger clone turns up one base away. The trim is 5 bases for V and 4 bases for J, with a gap of 14 bases between the germline ends. The CDR3 has 14 amino acids, counting the end cysteine and phenylalanine. This entry keeps only the CDR3 DNA: 42 bases, framed from base 1.

The sequence links TRBV12-3 or TRBV12-4 to TRBJ1-1, with TRBD1 as a weak D call on 5 bases. The sequenced sample was PBMCs. The sequence derives from a human donor in good health (CMV status not recorded). Some clones in this sample may be carry-over from other donors' samples. The CDR3 region has the sequence CASSQPTRGTEAFF. The nucleotides read TGTGCCAGCAGTCAACCTACTAGGGGCACTGAAGCTTTCTTT.